This passage covers 15 T cell receptor beta chains from one sample sequenced in a study of blood T cell repertoires in COVID-19. TCRdb keeps only in-frame clones here, not all; method: immunoSEQ multiplex PCR. The data show about 350,000 clones, roughly 90% seen once. Sequenced sample: peripheral blood. The receptors were gathered from a young man with COVID-19, enrolled during active disease.

This sequence joins TRBV29-1 and TRBJ2-1; perhaps TRBD1 as D (6 bases). CDR1 and CDR2 (germline): SQVTM, ANQGSEA. The CDR3 length is 14 residues. Trimming took off 5 bases at V and 2 bases at J, with 13 bases between the two ends. CDR3 sequence (DNA): TGCAGCGTTATAGGGAACAGGGCCTACAATGAGCAGTTCTTC. Its translation is CSVIGNRAYNEQFF.

The V and J genes are TRBV6-6 and TRBJ1-2, with 9 bases that match TRBD1. CDR1 is MNHNY and CDR2 is SVGAGI in the germline V gene (reference sequence). V lost 4 bases, J lost 3 bases, and 3 bases stayed unmatched. The CDR3 has 14 amino acids. The CDR3: CASSSTGGDYGYTF. The CDR3 DNA reads as TGTGCCAGCAGTTCGACAGGGGGGGACTATGGCTACACCTTC.

V gene TRBV19 combines with J gene TRBJ1-1; D is unclear. Germline CDR1 LNHDA, CDR2 SQIVND (reference sequence). V was trimmed by 10 bases and J by 7 bases, leaving 13 bases between them. The length of the CDR3 is 11 residues. The CDR3 sequence is CATRGNIEAFF. Written as DNA, the CDR3 is TGTGCCACCCGAGGGAATATTGAAGCTTTCTTT.

The gene calls are TRBV2 and TRBJ2-3; D is uncertain. This CDR3 has 16 residues. Looked up from germline, CDR1 is SNHLY and CDR2 is FYNNEI. V was cut by 3 bases and J by 0 bases, with 13 bases left in between. The CDR3 protein is CASSDDSSPSTDTQYF. CDR3 bases: TGTGCCAGCAGTGACGACTCCTCCCCTAGCACAGATACGCAGTATTTT.

For this clone: At one of its ends the junction is not consistent with the germline gene, which may arise from a read error. This chain links TRBV7-2 with TRBJ2-1, with 8 bases aligning to TRBD2. The CDR3 spans 17 residues. Germline assignment: CDR1 SGHTA and CDR2 FQGNSA. The CDR3 DNA reads as TGTGCCAGCAGCTTACTAGGTGTCACTAGCGGCAACAAGGAGCAGTTCTTC. Protein: CASSLLGVTSGNKEQFF.

The V and J genes are TRBV3-1 (or the pseudogene TRBV3-2) and TRBJ2-2; D possibly corresponds to TRBD2 (6 bases). The V and J ends lost 2 bases and 0 bases respectively, with 16 bases between them. Germline loops: CDR1 LGHDT, CDR2 YNNKEL (reference sequence). The CDR3 runs 18 residues. The CDR3 DNA sequence: TGTGCCAGCAGCCAAAGATCCAGCGGGCCTGCGAACACCGGGGAGCTGTTTTTT. This sequence encodes CASSQRSSGPANTGELFF.

The CDR3 reads CASSRPRDRPEKLFF. The CDR3 DNA reads TGTGCCAGCAGCAGGCCCCGGGACAGGCCTGAAAAACTGTTTTTT. This chain joins TRBV7-9 and TRBJ1-4; 8 bases map to TRBD1. The V gene end was trimmed by 5 bases and the J gene end by 7 bases; junction bases not matched to a gene: 9. The germline V gene has CDR1 SEHNR and CDR2 FQNEAQ (reference sequence). The CDR3 is 15 residues long.

V gene TRBV7-8 combines with J gene TRBJ2-7, with D perhaps TRBD1 (5 bases). Between the trimmed V and J ends, which lost 2 bases and 3 bases, there was a span of 8 bases. Germline CDR1 reads SGHVS; CDR2 reads FQNEAQ. This CDR3 contains 13 residues. CDR3 amino acids: CASSLIGHYEQYF. The CDR3 coding sequence is TGTGCCAGCAGCTTAATAGGACACTACGAGCAGTACTTC.

Of note for this clone: Other nucleotide sequences in the sample specify the same CDR3. V gene TRBV7-2 combines with J gene TRBJ1-1; weak D call: TRBD1 (5 bases). V shed 5 bases and J shed 1 base, with 8 bases lying between them. The CDR3 runs to 13 residues. Germline loops: CDR1 SGHTA, CDR2 FQGNSA. CDR3: CASSLGQNTEAFF. As DNA, the CDR3 is TGTGCCAGCAGCCTCGGACAGAACACTGAAGCTTTCTTT.

The chain links TRBV28 to TRBJ1-4, with D perhaps TRBD1 (5 bases). The CDR3 consists of 13 residues. Per germline, CDR1 MDHEN and CDR2 SYDVKM. Trimming cost V 6 bases and J 6 bases, with 11 bases left between them. The CDR3 loop is CASRGRRHEKLFF. CDR3 nucleotides: TGTGCCAGCAGGGGGCGACGACATGAAAAACTGTTTTTT.

This chain joins TRBV19 and TRBJ2-2, with 10 bases identical to TRBD2. V shed 8 bases, J shed 0 bases, and the junction held 9 bases outside the gene matches. The CDR3 extends over 17 amino acids. The germline V gene encodes CDR1 LNHDA and CDR2 SQIVND (reference sequence). The CDR3 DNA reads TGTGCCAGTCGTGGGCTAGCGGGAGACCCGAACACCGGGGAGCTGTTTTTT. It translates to CASRGLAGDPNTGELFF. Full variable domain (rest looked up from reference TRBV19 and TRBJ2-2): DGGITQSPKYLFRKEGQNVTLSCEQNLNHDAMYWYRQDPGQGLRLIYYSQIVNDFQKGDIAEGYSVSREKKESFPLTVTSAQKNPTAFYLCASRGLAGDPNTGELFFGEGSRLTVL.

The J gene is TRBJ1-5, the V gene TRBV2; no clear D gene. Germline V gene sequence: CDR1 SNHLY, CDR2 FYNNEI. The CDR3 has 14 amino acids. V was cut by 2 bases and J by 7 bases, with 12 bases left in between. CDR3 sequence: CASSEFGVWQPQHF. The DNA of the CDR3 is TGTGCCAGCAGTGAATTCGGGGTATGGCAGCCCCAGCATTTT.

The sample holds one count of this clone. The chain is built from TRBV27 and TRBJ2-7; 10 positions agree with TRBD2. The CDR3 has 17 amino acids. Germline values: CDR1 MNHEY, CDR2 SMNVEV (reference sequence). The V gene end was trimmed by 5 bases and the J gene end by 6 bases; junction bases not matched to a gene: 16. The CDR3 reads CASSPAPRLAGVGEQYF. For the CDR3, the DNA is TGTGCCAGCAGTCCAGCCCCCCGGCTAGCGGGAGTTGGCGAGCAGTACTTC.

The chain carries TRBV6-2 or TRBV6-3 and TRBJ2-1; 11 bases align to TRBD2. In germline, CDR1 is MNHEY, CDR2 SVGEGT. Trimming removed 0 bases from V and 9 bases from J; junction bases left unmatched: 13. This CDR3 region has 18 residues. DNA for the CDR3: TGTGCCAGCAGTTACTCGAGTCAACTAGCGGGAGAAACTGGTGAGCAGTTCTTC. Its protein is CASSYSSQLAGETGEQFF.

This sequence joins TRBV6-2 or TRBV6-3 and TRBJ2-7, with 13 bases aligning to TRBD2. CDR3 length equals 15 residues. Germline lookup yields CDR1 MNHEY and CDR2 SVGEGT. The V gene end was trimmed by 5 bases and the J gene end by 2 bases; junction bases not matched to a gene: 3. The CDR3 protein is CASSILAGGTYEQYF. The CDR3 DNA reads as TGTGCCAGCAGTATACTAGCGGGAGGGACCTACGAGCAGTACTTC.